These T cell receptor beta chains were read from a single sample in a study of blood T cell repertoires in COVID-19. TCRdb's copy holds only in-frame clones and misses some; the assay was immunoSEQ multiplex PCR. The sample contains some 300,000 clones, nearly 90% of which appear only once. The sample comprised PBMCs or T cells enriched from blood (not recorded which). Receptors were obtained from a woman aged 18 to 35 with acute COVID-19. The CDR3 runs from the conserved cysteine through the conserved F or W. A D gene is named only where the DNA matches it firmly. Size tells how often a clone was seen (once, few, many) or the class of an expanded clone, and some rows leave it out.

NA	14	NA	TRBV7-6	TRBJ2-4	CASSLDPLGGIQYF	TGTGCCAGCAGCTTAGACCCCTTGGGGGGCATTCAGTACTTC
NA	16	NA	TRBV9	TRBJ2-3	CASSVGVAASTDTQYF	TGTGCCAGCAGCGTAGGAGTAGCGGCAAGCACAGATACGCAGTATTTT
NA	18	NA	TRBV3-1/TRBV3-2	TRBJ2-7	CASSQEYDLARGTYEQYF	TGTGCCAGCAGCCAAGAGTACGACCTGGCCCGGGGGACCTACGAGCAGTACTTC
NA	17	TRBD1	TRBV9	TRBJ2-3	CASSPPMGGQGIDTQYF	TGTGCCAGCAGCCCACCGATGGGGGGACAGGGGATAGATACGCAGTATTTT
few	14	TRBD2	TRBV11-2	TRBJ2-7	CASSYTSGAGEQYF	TGTGCCAGCAGCTACACTAGCGGGGCGGGCGAGCAGTACTTC
once	16	NA	TRBV13	TRBJ2-3	CASSLAVQRYTDTQYF	TGTGCCAGCAGCTTAGCCGTCCAGAGGTACACAGATACGCAGTATTTT
NA	15	TRBD1	TRBV5-6	TRBJ2-7	CASSLAGTANYEQYF	TGTGCCAGCAGCTTGGCAGGGACAGCGAACTACGAGCAGTACTTC
NA	16	NA	TRBV27	TRBJ1-2	CASSLRVPGNGGGYTF	TGTGCCAGCAGTTTACGTGTACCCGGGAACGGAGGTGGCTACACCTTC
NA	13	NA	TRBV4-2	TRBJ2-1	CASRLADYNEQFF	TGTGCCAGCAGACTAGCAGACTACAATGAGCAGTTCTTC
NA	18	TRBD1	TRBV10-1	TRBJ1-2	CASIGRTGALPSNYGYTF	TGCGCCAGCATTGGGAGGACAGGGGCCCTACCCTCTAACTATGGCTACACCTTC
NA	15	TRBD1	TRBV5-8	TRBJ2-7	CASSETGTGSYEQYF	TGTGCCAGCAGCGAGACCGGGACAGGCTCCTACGAGCAGTACTTC
NA	13	NA	TRBV11-2	TRBJ2-7	CASSLQNRYEQYF	TGTGCCAGCAGCCTACAGAACCGCTACGAGCAGTACTTC
NA	15	TRBD1	TRBV28	TRBJ1-1	CASSYSGDRGTEAFF	TGTGCCAGCAGTTACTCTGGGGACAGAGGCACTGAAGCTTTCTTT
NA	15	TRBD1	TRBV9	TRBJ1-1	CASSEVDREDTEAFF	TGTGCCAGCAGCGAGGTGGACAGGGAGGACACTGAAGCTTTCTTT